A single sample is the source of the 29 T cell receptor beta chains below, sequenced in a study of vaccination and CD4 T cells after COVID-19. No antigens are known for them. Sequencing of DNA taken from cultured CD4+ T cells relied on the Oncomine TCR Beta short-read assay. TCRdb reprocessed the PCR reads with MiXCR, giving one entry per CDR3 protein. The table records fewer than 9,000 distinct CDR3 sequences, roughly 19% of them present only once. The sample's treatment: roughly 10-day PBMC culture with coronavirus spike peptide pools or control peptides (ViraFEST assay). This material consisted of CD4+ T cells from blood, cultured in vitro, taken after SARS-CoV-2 vaccination. These TCRs come from a human donor who had recovered from COVID-19.

This clonotype was counted a few times. The J gene is TRBJ2-6, the V gene TRBV19; D gene uncertain. V was clipped by 6 bases and J by 4 bases, with 7 bases between them. The CDR3 contains 13 residues. In germline, CDR1 is LNHDA, CDR2 SQIVND (reference sequence). CDR3: CASRLIGANVLTF. Here the CDR3 DNA reads TGTGCCAGTAGACTTATCGGGGCCAACGTCCTGACTTTC.

This clonotype was seen a handful of times. The V call is TRBV20-1, the J call TRBJ2-1; TRBD1 matches at 7 bases. Germline V lookup: CDR1 DFQATT, CDR2 SNEGSKA (reference sequence). The CDR3 extends over 16 amino acids. V lost 0 bases and J lost 0; bases outside the gene matches: 5. The CDR3 DNA follows: TGCAGTGCTAGAGAGAACAGGGGCTACTCCTACAATGAGCAGTTCTTC. This translates into CSARENRGYSYNEQFF.

CDR3 DNA sequence: TGCAGTGCTAGCCAGGATTCAAGCGAGCAGTACTTC. This translates into CSASQDSSEQYF. J is TRBJ2-7 and V is TRBV20-1; D ambiguous. The CDR3 runs 12 residues. CDR1 is DFQATT, CDR2 SNEGSKA, per germline (reference sequence). Trimming took off 3 bases at V and 6 bases at J, with 12 bases between the two ends.

There are a few counts of this clonotype. In nucleotides, the CDR3 is TGTGCCAGCCAGACTAACTATGGCTACACCTTC. As protein: CASQTNYGYTF. The J gene is TRBJ1-2, the V gene TRBV28; D ambiguous. V was pared by 8 bases and J by 0 bases, with 4 bases between. CDR3 length: 11 amino acids. CDR1 is MDHEN and CDR2 is SYDVKM in the germline V gene.

This clonotype has just a few counts. This chain connects TRBV7-9 to TRBJ2-1, with 12 positions matching TRBD1. The germline V gene has CDR1 SEHNR and CDR2 FQNEAQ (reference sequence). The CDR3 is made up of 17 amino acids. V shed 3 bases and J 7 bases; nucleotides not matched to a gene: 10. The DNA of the CDR3 is TGTGCCAGCAGCTTTACACCGGGACAGGGGGCCTTAAATGAGCAGTTCTTC. Its protein is CASSFTPGQGALNEQFF.

This clonotype was seen at least ten times. V is TRBV20-1 and J is TRBJ2-7; D not resolved. The CDR3 is 12 residues long. V was pared by 0 bases and J by 2 bases, with 5 bases between. Germline V CDR1 and CDR2: DFQATT, SNEGSKA (reference sequence). The CDR3 region has the DNA TGCAGTGCTAGAGATCCGGCCTACGAGCAGTACTTC. As protein: CSARDPAYEQYF.

This sequence joins TRBV7-2 and TRBJ2-7; TRBD1 matches at 8 bases. Germline assignment: CDR1 SGHTA and CDR2 FQGNSA. The trim removed 5 bases at V and 2 bases at J, leaving 5 bases unmatched. The CDR3 length is 14 residues. CDR3 coding DNA: TGTGCCAGCAGCATAGGACAGGGACCCTACGAGCAGTACTTC. Translating it yields CASSIGQGPYEQYF.

The sample holds many counts of this clonotype. The V and J genes are TRBV20-1 and TRBJ2-3; 11 nucleotides line up with TRBD2. The CDR3 is made up of 18 amino acids. With 5 bases clipped from V and 2 bases from J, the junction kept 15 bases outside the gene matches. CDR1 DFQATT and CDR2 SNEGSKA come from the germline V gene (reference sequence). The CDR3, as DNA: TGCAGTGCTGTAACTACTAGCGGGAGCGTAGGCTTCACAGATACGCAGTATTTT. Translated, it gives CSAVTTSGSVGFTDTQYF.

V gene TRBV11-2 combines with J gene TRBJ1-1; D might be TRBD1 (5 bases). Trimming took 0 bases from V and 10 from J, leaving 15 bases between them. Germline CDR1 reads SGHAT; CDR2 reads FQNNGV. CDR3 length: 14 residues. In DNA, the CDR3 is TGTGCCAGCAGCTTAGAGGGGGGAGCGAACCCAGCTTTCTTT. This codes for CASSLEGGANPAFF.

This clonotype has just a few counts. The V call is TRBV12-3 or TRBV12-4, the J call TRBJ1-1; D remains ambiguous. V lost 1 base and J lost 11, with 17 bases in between. This CDR3 comprises 14 residues. CDR3 sequence: CASSLEGQRGEAFF. Here the CDR3 DNA reads TGTGCCAGCAGTTTAGAGGGCCAGCGGGGTGAGGCTTTCTTT.

The V call is TRBV5-5, the J call TRBJ1-2; D is perhaps TRBD1 (5 bases). Between the trimmed V and J ends, which lost 4 bases and 2 bases, there was a span of 18 bases. CDR1 is SGHKS and CDR2 is YYEKEE in the germline V gene (reference sequence). The CDR3 contains 16 residues. Here the CDR3 reads CASSPSRGTANYGYTF. The CDR3, as DNA: TGTGCCAGCAGCCCTTCGCGAGGGACCGCGAACTATGGCTACACCTTC.

The sample holds a few counts of this clonotype. The chain recombines TRBV5-4 with TRBJ2-5; 8 bases are shared with TRBD1. The length of the CDR3 is 16 residues. Germline-derived CDR1 and CDR2 are SGHNT and YYREEE (reference sequence). The ends lost 4 bases at V and 0 bases at J; junction bases unmatched: 8. CDR3 nucleotides: TGTGCCAGCAGCCTACGGACAGGGCGGAACCAAGAGACCCAGTACTTC. This sequence encodes CASSLRTGRNQETQYF. Combining the CDR3 with reference TRBV5-4 and TRBJ2-5 gives the whole variable domain ETGVTQSPTHLIKTRGQQVTLRCSSQSGHNTVSWYQQALGQGPQFIFQYYREEENGRGNFPPRFSGLQFPNYSSELNVNALELDDSALYLCASSLRTGRNQETQYFGPGTRLLVL.

By share of the sample, this clonotype is medium-sized. This sequence joins TRBV19 and TRBJ2-5, with 10 bases lining up with TRBD1. CDR1 and CDR2 from the germline V gene are LNHDA and SQIVND (reference sequence). Losses at the gene ends were 7 bases for V and 5 bases for J; bases not matched to a gene: 7. The CDR3 is 14 residues long. The DNA of the CDR3 is TGTGCCAGTAAGGGACAGGGGATTTTGGAGACCCAGTACTTC. Translating it yields CASKGQGILETQYF.

The chain has TRBV28 and TRBJ2-3; 16 bases are shared with TRBD2. Germline V CDR1 and CDR2: MDHEN, SYDVKM. The CDR3 loop spans 18 amino acids. Trimming cost V 6 bases and J 2 bases; bases outside gene matches: 8. CDR3 sequence reads: CASRKPGTSGGVTDTQYF. CDR3 coding DNA: TGTGCCAGCAGAAAACCCGGGACTAGCGGGGGGGTCACAGATACGCAGTATTTT.

The chain carries TRBV19 and TRBJ1-5; no reliable D call. The CDR3 is 15 residues long. Per the germline V gene, CDR1 is LNHDA and CDR2 is SQIVND (reference sequence). Trimming cost V 1 base and J 1 base, with 8 bases left between them. As DNA, the CDR3 is TGTGCCAGTAGTATAGGGGTTGGAAGCAATCAGCCCCAGCATTTT. It yields the protein CASSIGVGSNQPQHF.

The gene calls are TRBV11-2 and TRBJ2-1, with 13 nucleotides matching TRBD2. The CDR3 spans 15 residues. The ends lost 4 bases at V and 14 bases at J; junction bases unmatched: 11. Germline CDR1 and CDR2: SGHAT and FQNNGV. The CDR3 protein is CASSSDGTSGKVEFF. CDR3 nucleotide sequence: TGTGCCAGCAGCTCCGACGGGACTAGCGGGAAGGTAGAGTTCTTC.

This clonotype ranks as medium-sized. V is TRBV7-8 and J is TRBJ2-2; no firm D call. The CDR3 extends over 14 amino acids. Trimming pared 5 bases from V and 1 base from J, leaving 8 bases between. From germline, CDR1 is SGHVS and CDR2 FQNEAQ. DNA for the CDR3: TGTGCCAGCAGCGGGTCGGGGAACACCGGGGAGCTGTTTTTT. The encoded protein is CASSGSGNTGELFF.

This clonotype is labeled medium-sized. The chain has TRBV7-2 and TRBJ2-6; D unresolved. This CDR3 is built from 16 residues. CDR1 is SGHTA and CDR2 is FQGNSA in the germline V gene. With 4 bases removed from V and 1 base from J, the gap between germline ends came to 11 bases. The CDR3, as DNA: TGTGCCAGCAGCTCCCGCTACGGATCTGGGGCCAACGTCCTGACTTTC. This translates into CASSSRYGSGANVLTF.

Here the CDR3 reads CASSQGGNTEAFF. The CDR3 DNA sequence: TGTGCCAGCAGCCAGGGGGGGAACACTGAAGCTTTCTTT. The genes are TRBV27 and TRBJ1-1; the match to TRBD1 covers 7 bases. With 6 bases clipped from V and 1 base from J, the junction kept 2 bases outside the gene matches. The CDR3 has 13 amino acids. CDR1 and CDR2 from the germline V gene are MNHEY and SMNVEV (reference sequence).

By frequency in the sample, this clonotype is medium-sized. The chain links TRBV7-2 to TRBJ1-6; D remains unclear. Germline CDR1 SGHTA, CDR2 FQGNSA. V was trimmed by 4 bases and J by 8 bases, leaving 15 bases between them. This CDR3 is built from 15 residues. The CDR3 is CASSSAQATHSPLHF. The CDR3 nucleotides read TGTGCCAGCAGCTCGGCTCAGGCGACGCATTCACCCCTCCACTTT.

Turning to this clonotype: A much larger clone is a single base away; this may be a read error. This chain connects TRBV20-1 to TRBJ2-7; D might be TRBD2 (6 bases). The CDR3 contains 15 residues. Germline V gives CDR1 DFQATT, CDR2 SNEGSKA (reference sequence). This CDR3 is CSALRPAGLSYEQCF. DNA of the CDR3: TGCAGTGCTCTACGTCCAGCGGGCCTCTCCTACGAGCAGTGCTTC.

V and J are TRBV7-2 and TRBJ2-2; 12 bases fit TRBD2. Losses at the gene ends were 4 bases for V and 1 base for J; bases not matched to a gene: 7. Germline V gene data show CDR1 as SGHTA and CDR2 as FQGNSA. The CDR3 contains 18 residues. The CDR3 region is CASSSRPLAGGNTGELFF. CDR3 bases: TGTGCCAGCAGCTCACGCCCACTAGCGGGGGGGAACACCGGGGAGCTGTTTTTT.

This clonotype was observed a handful of times. J is TRBJ1-5 and V is TRBV18; D unclear. The length of the CDR3 is 15 residues. Germline CDR1 and CDR2: KGHSH and LQKENI. Trimming shortened V by 2 bases and J by 4 bases, and 12 bases separated the two germline ends. CDR3 protein: CASSPSRAPNQPQHF. The CDR3 DNA reads TGTGCCAGCTCACCATCACGAGCCCCGAATCAGCCCCAGCATTTT.

The chain has TRBV10-1 and TRBJ2-6; D is perhaps TRBD2 (5 bases). There are 16 residues in the CDR3. Per the germline V gene, CDR1 is WNHNN and CDR2 is SYGVQD (reference sequence). Between the trimmed V and J ends, which lost 2 bases and 1 base, there was a span of 9 bases. The CDR3 region is CASSEQAGSGANVLTF. The CDR3 coding sequence is TGCGCCAGCAGTGAGCAGGCGGGTTCTGGGGCCAACGTCCTGACTTTC.

The genes are TRBV4-3 and TRBJ2-2; 9 bases line up with TRBD2. J gave up 1 base and V 4 bases, and 7 bases lay outside the gene matches. Germline CDR1 LGHNA, CDR2 YSLEER. There are 17 residues in the CDR3. The CDR3 loop reads CASSPGLAGLNTGELFF. The CDR3 nucleotides are TGCGCCAGCAGCCCTGGGCTAGCGGGATTGAACACCGGGGAGCTGTTTTTT.

This clonotype showed up many times. The chain uses TRBV29-1 and TRBJ1-5; a possible D gene is TRBD1 (6 bases). V was cut by 6 bases and J by 3 bases, with 12 bases left in between. The CDR3 totals 13 residues. CDR1 and CDR2 from the germline V gene are SQVTM and ANQGSEA. CDR3: CSVRQDNNQPQHF. CDR3 DNA sequence: TGCAGCGTCCGACAGGACAACAATCAGCCCCAGCATTTT.

V gene TRBV5-1 combines with J gene TRBJ2-6; the D is unclear. The CDR3 contains 14 residues. Germline V CDR1 and CDR2: SGHRS, YFSETQ. Trimming took off 7 bases at V and 2 bases at J, with 10 bases between the two ends. CDR3 residues: CASELGTGANVLTF. The DNA of the CDR3 is TGCGCCAGCGAGCTAGGAACTGGGGCCAACGTCCTGACTTTC.

This clonotype was detected a few times. The genes are TRBV28 and TRBJ2-2, with 7 bases fitting TRBD2. The CDR3 totals 12 residues. J was trimmed by 11 bases and V by 8 bases; bases with no gene match: 8. From germline, CDR1 is MDHEN and CDR2 SYDVKM. The CDR3 region has the DNA TGTGCCAGCCGAATGGGGGGGGTCGAGCTGTTTTTT. This translates into CASRMGGVELFF.

This clonotype was counted between two and nine times. The rearrangement links TRBV20-1 to TRBJ2-1, with TRBD2 identical over 7 bases. The CDR3 is made up of 15 amino acids. The germline CDR1 and CDR2 sequences are DFQATT and SNEGSKA (reference sequence). V was pared by 0 bases and J by 7 bases, with 9 bases of the junction left unmatched. The CDR3 sequence is CSARDPRAGVNEQFF. For the CDR3, the DNA is TGCAGTGCTAGAGATCCTCGGGCGGGAGTAAATGAGCAGTTCTTC.